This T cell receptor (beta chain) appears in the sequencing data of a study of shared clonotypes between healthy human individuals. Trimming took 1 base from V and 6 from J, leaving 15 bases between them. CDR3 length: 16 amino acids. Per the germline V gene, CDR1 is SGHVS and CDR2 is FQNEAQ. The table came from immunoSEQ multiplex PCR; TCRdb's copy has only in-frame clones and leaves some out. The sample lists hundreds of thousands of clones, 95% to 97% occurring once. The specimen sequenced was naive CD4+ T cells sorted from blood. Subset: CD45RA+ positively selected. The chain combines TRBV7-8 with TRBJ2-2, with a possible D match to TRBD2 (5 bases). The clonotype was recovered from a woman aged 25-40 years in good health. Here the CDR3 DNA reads TGTGCCAGCAGCTTAGTGCTAGCCCTAGTCGCCGGGGAGCTGTTTTTT. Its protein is CASSLVLALVAGELFF.